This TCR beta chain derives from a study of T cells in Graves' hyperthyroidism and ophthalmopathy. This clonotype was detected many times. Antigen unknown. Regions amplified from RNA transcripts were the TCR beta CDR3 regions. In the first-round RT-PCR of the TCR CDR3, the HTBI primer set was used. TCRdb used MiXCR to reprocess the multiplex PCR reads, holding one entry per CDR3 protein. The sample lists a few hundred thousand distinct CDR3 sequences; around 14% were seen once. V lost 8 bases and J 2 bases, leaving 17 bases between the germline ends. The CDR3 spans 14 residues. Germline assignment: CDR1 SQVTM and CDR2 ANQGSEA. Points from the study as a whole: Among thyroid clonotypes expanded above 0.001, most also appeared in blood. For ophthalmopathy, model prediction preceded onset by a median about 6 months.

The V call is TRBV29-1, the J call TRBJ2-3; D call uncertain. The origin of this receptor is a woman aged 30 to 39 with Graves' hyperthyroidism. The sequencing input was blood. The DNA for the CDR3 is TGCAGCCCGCGATTCAGCAGATACACAGATACGCAGTATTTT. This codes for CSPRFSRYTDTQYF.